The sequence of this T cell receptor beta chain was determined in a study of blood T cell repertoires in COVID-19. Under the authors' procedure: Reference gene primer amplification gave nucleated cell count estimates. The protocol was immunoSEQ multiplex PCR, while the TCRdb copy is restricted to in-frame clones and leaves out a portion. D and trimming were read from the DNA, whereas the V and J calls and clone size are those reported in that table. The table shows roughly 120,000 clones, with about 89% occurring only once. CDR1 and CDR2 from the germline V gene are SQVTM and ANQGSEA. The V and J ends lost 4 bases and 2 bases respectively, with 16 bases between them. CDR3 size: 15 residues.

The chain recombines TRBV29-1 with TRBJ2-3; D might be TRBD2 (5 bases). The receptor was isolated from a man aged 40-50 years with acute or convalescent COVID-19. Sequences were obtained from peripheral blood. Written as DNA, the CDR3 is TGCAGCGTTGTGAGGGCAGCCTCCCTCACAGATACGCAGTATTTT. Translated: CSVVRAASLTDTQYF.